This TCR beta chain was profiled in a study of early T cells in non-severe SARS-CoV-2 infection. There are 14 residues in the CDR3. J lost 5 bases, V lost 5 bases, and 11 bases had no gene match. Germline CDR1 reads SQVTM; CDR2 reads ANQGSEA. Researchers tagged individual cDNA molecules with unique molecular identifiers. TCRdb redid the calling of the 5' RACE reads with MiXCR, one entry per CDR3 protein. The sample gives 35,000 to 55,000 distinct CDR3 sequences, roughly 10% of which show up once; about a fifth is in the top ten. This chain uses TRBV29-1 with TRBJ2-5, with TRBD1 identical over 7 bases. The sample consisted of whole blood. The TCR comes from an adult who was a healthcare worker with PCR-confirmed SARS-CoV-2 infection or an uninfected control (not recorded which). The CDR3 DNA is TGCAGCGTTTTCTCGGGACAGACCCTTGAGACCCAGTACTTC. It codes for CSVFSGQTLETQYF.